Presented here are 31 T cell receptor beta chains from one specimen sequenced in a study of blood T cell repertoires in COVID-19. Profiled with immunoSEQ multiplex PCR; TCRdb holds only in-frame clones, not every one. The table has about 150,000 clones, around 86% seen once. The sample consisted of peripheral blood. Receptors were obtained from a man aged 70 or older with acute or convalescent COVID-19.

The chain links TRBV11-3 to TRBJ2-1; TRBD1 is a possible D gene (6 bases). The CDR3 contains 15 residues. Trimming took 6 bases from V and 5 from J, leaving 17 bases between them. The germline gives CDR1 SGHNT, CDR2 YENEEA. The CDR3 bases are TGTGCCAGCAGTCTCACAGGGCTTAGGGACAATGAGCAGTTCTTC. This translates into CASSLTGLRDNEQFF.

This clone turned up a few times. The chain is built from TRBV24-1 and TRBJ2-2; D might be TRBD1 (6 bases). The CDR3 extends over 13 amino acids. With 9 bases removed from V and 3 bases from J, the gap between germline ends came to 10 bases. The germline V gene has CDR1 KGHDR and CDR2 SFDVKD. The CDR3 region is CATRGQYTGELFF. The CDR3 nucleotides read TGTGCCACCCGAGGACAGTACACCGGGGAGCTGTTTTTT.

This chain connects TRBV4-2 to TRBJ1-6; D possibly corresponds to TRBD1 (5 bases). In germline, CDR1 is LGHNA, CDR2 YNFKEQ. CDR3 size: 16 residues. The V gene lost 0 bases and the J gene lost 7 bases, with 13 bases spanning the gap. CDR3 sequence reads: CASSQDPGRANSPLHF. The CDR3 DNA sequence: TGTGCCAGCAGCCAAGATCCGGGCAGGGCAAATTCACCCCTCCACTTT.

The chain employs TRBV10-3 and TRBJ2-7; D remains ambiguous. Trimming left V 5 bases short and J 0 bases short, with 14 bases between. In germline, CDR1 is ENHRY, CDR2 SYGVKD. The CDR3 length is 15 residues. The CDR3 is CAISRASTLSYEQYF. CDR3 nucleotide sequence: TGTGCCATCAGTCGTGCCTCTACCCTCTCCTACGAGCAGTACTTC.

The chain combines TRBV5-8 with TRBJ2-2; TRBD1 matches at 11 bases. Germline V CDR1 and CDR2: SGHTS, YDEGEE. J lost 6 bases, V lost 4 bases, and 8 bases had no gene match. The CDR3 is 16 amino acids. The CDR3 DNA reads as TGTGCCAGCAGCCCAACCCGGACAGGGGGCTCCGGGGAGCTGTTTTTT. It encodes CASSPTRTGGSGELFF.

This clone was counted ten times or more. The V gene is TRBV5-4, the J gene TRBJ1-1, with D perhaps TRBD1 (6 bases). V was shortened by 7 bases and J by 3 bases, with 16 bases between the two germline ends. Germline values: CDR1 SGHNT, CDR2 YYREEE (reference sequence). The CDR3 runs to 14 residues. The CDR3 loop is CASQDGGAYTEAFF. CDR3 DNA sequence: TGTGCCAGCCAGGACGGGGGGGCGTACACTGAAGCTTTCTTT.

This clone is a singleton in its sample. The J gene is TRBJ2-7, the V gene TRBV5-6; 9 nucleotides line up with TRBD1. V trimming: 4 bases; J trimming: 2 bases; junction bases outside the gene matches: 7. The CDR3 has 15 amino acids. Germline CDR1 SGHDT, CDR2 YYEEEE. The CDR3 sequence is CASSRGQGLPYEQYF. CDR3 nucleotide sequence: TGTGCCAGCAGCCGGGGACAGGGTCTCCCCTACGAGCAGTACTTC.

The CDR3 protein is CAGRGDRNTEAFF. The CDR3 region has the DNA TGTGCCGGCCGCGGGGACAGGAACACTGAAGCTTTCTTT. The chain couples TRBV28 to TRBJ1-1; 7 bases line up with TRBD1. Germline loops: CDR1 MDHEN, CDR2 SYDVKM. V trimming: 11 bases; J trimming: 1 base; junction bases outside the gene matches: 7. The CDR3 is 13 amino acids.

This rearrangement joins TRBV15 to TRBJ1-1; 9 bases line up with TRBD1. Germline CDR1 is LNHNV and CDR2 is YYDKDF (reference sequence). V dropped 2 bases and J dropped 8; count of bases not matched to a gene: 12. The CDR3 spans 16 residues. Written as DNA, the CDR3 is TGTGCCACCAGCAGACGCTCCGGGACAGGGACGTCGGAAGCTTTCTTT. Translating gives CATSRRSGTGTSEAFF.

The chain couples TRBV6-1 to TRBJ2-1; weak D call: TRBD1 (6 bases). V lost 2 bases to trimming and J lost 7 bases, with 15 bases between them. The length of the CDR3 is 15 residues. Germline CDR1 reads MNHNS; CDR2 reads SASEGT. CDR3 in amino acids: CASSELSLTGNEQFF. The DNA of the CDR3 is TGTGCCAGCAGTGAACTTTCGCTCACAGGGAATGAGCAGTTCTTC.

The chain links TRBV3-1 (or the pseudogene TRBV3-2) to TRBJ2-7, with 7 bases identical to TRBD2. Germline CDR1 reads LGHDT; CDR2 reads YNNKEL (reference sequence). Trimming cost V 0 bases and J 3 bases; bases outside gene matches: 5. The CDR3 spans 15 residues. The CDR3 nucleotides read TGTGCCAGCAGCCAAGAGAGGCTAGCGGTCTACGAGCAGTACTTC. Its translation is CASSQERLAVYEQYF.

The rearrangement links TRBV6-1 to TRBJ2-4, with 8 bases matching TRBD1. V dropped 1 base and J dropped 0; count of bases not matched to a gene: 2. The CDR3 extends over 16 amino acids. Germline lookup yields CDR1 MNHNS and CDR2 SASEGT. The DNA for the CDR3 is TGTGCCAGCAGTGAAGGGACAGGGCTAGCCAAAAACATTCAGTACTTC. Protein: CASSEGTGLAKNIQYF.

The V call is TRBV19, the J call TRBJ2-1; the D gene is possibly TRBD1 (6 bases). This CDR3 comprises 15 residues. V was trimmed by 5 bases and J by 4 bases, leaving 15 bases between them. Germline CDR1 reads LNHDA; CDR2 reads SQIVND (reference sequence). The DNA for the CDR3 is TGTGCCAGTAGTGGCCCCAGGGGTTCGTACAATGAGCAGTTCTTC. It yields the protein CASSGPRGSYNEQFF.

The V call is TRBV7-3, the J call TRBJ2-2, with 9 positions matching TRBD2. Germline CDR1 reads SGHTA; CDR2 reads FQGTGA. The V segment lost 0 bases and the J segment 7 bases; nucleotides outside the gene matches: 6. The length of the CDR3 is 16 residues. CDR3 protein: CASSLTASGINGELFF. As DNA, the CDR3 is TGTGCCAGCAGCTTAACTGCTAGCGGGATAAACGGGGAGCTGTTTTTT.

V gene TRBV29-1 combines with J gene TRBJ1-2, with D perhaps matching TRBD1 (5 bases). The CDR3 sequence is 10 residues long. CDR1 and CDR2 from the germline V gene are SQVTM and ANQGSEA. V was trimmed by 3 bases and J by 8 bases, leaving 7 bases between them. As DNA, the CDR3 is TGCAGCGTTGATCAGGGAGGCTACACCTTC. Amino acid sequence: CSVDQGGYTF.

The chain links TRBV25-1 to TRBJ1-6, with TRBD1 as a possible D gene (5 bases). Germline CDR1 is MGHDK and CDR2 is SYGVNS. V was trimmed by 7 bases and J by 8 bases, leaving 9 bases between them. This CDR3 spans 12 amino acids. CDR3 sequence (DNA): TGTGCCAGCACAGGGAACGATTCACCCCTCCACTTT. Amino acid sequence: CASTGNDSPLHF.

This chain connects TRBV27 to TRBJ1-1; TRBD1 agrees at 7 bases. The V gene's germline CDR1 is MNHEY and CDR2 SMNVEV (reference sequence). The CDR3 contains 15 residues. V was pared by 4 bases and J by 4 bases, with 9 bases of the junction left unmatched. The CDR3 here is CASSSILAGGTEAFF. Here the CDR3 DNA reads TGTGCCAGCAGTTCCATACTGGCAGGGGGCACTGAAGCTTTCTTT.

The chain joins TRBV24-1 to TRBJ1-6; D unclear. CDR1 and CDR2 from the germline V gene are KGHDR and SFDVKD. The CDR3 covers 13 residues. Between the trimmed V and J ends, which lost 5 bases and 4 bases, there was a span of 5 bases. CDR3 sequence: CATSAGYNSPLHF. CDR3 DNA sequence: TGTGCCACCAGTGCGGGATATAATTCACCCCTCCACTTT.

The V call is TRBV23-1, the J call TRBJ2-4; D unclear. TRBV23-1 is identified as an open reading frame with a role that is uncertain. This CDR3 comprises 15 residues. With 4 bases removed from V and 0 bases from J, the gap between germline ends came to 10 bases. The CDR3 region is CASSLVLLAKNIQYF. The DNA for the CDR3 is TGCGCCAGCAGTCTAGTCTTACTAGCCAAAAACATTCAGTACTTC.

The genes are TRBV9 and TRBJ2-5, with D perhaps matching TRBD2 (5 bases). The ends were cut back, 0 bases at V and 5 bases at J, with 14 bases in the middle. The CDR3 is 15 amino acids. Germline values: CDR1 SGDLS, CDR2 YYNGEE. Here the CDR3 reads CASSVVEGVGETQYF. The CDR3 DNA is TGTGCCAGCAGCGTAGTCGAGGGAGTCGGGGAGACCCAGTACTTC.

The rearrangement joins TRBV11-2 to TRBJ2-1; TRBD1 is a possible D gene (5 bases). V was trimmed by 5 bases and J by 7 bases, leaving 15 bases between them. This CDR3 contains 14 residues. Germline assignment: CDR1 SGHAT and CDR2 FQNNGV. Written as DNA, the CDR3 is TGTGCCAGCAGCCCCTTGTCCAGGGAAAATGAGCAGTTCTTC. The encoded protein is CASSPLSRENEQFF. Drawing the rest from reference TRBV11-2 and TRBJ2-1, the complete variable domain is EAGVAQSPRYKIIEKRQSVAFWCNPISGHATLYWYQQILGQGPKLLIQFQNNGVVDDSQLPKDRFSAERLKGVDSTLKIQPAKLEDSAVYLCASSPLSRENEQFFGPGTRLTVL.

This clone came up once. This rearrangement joins TRBV2 to TRBJ2-2; TRBD2 agrees at 8 bases. Germline CDR1 and CDR2: SNHLY and FYNNEI. CDR3 size: 14 residues. The trim removed 9 bases at V and 6 bases at J, leaving 9 bases unmatched. The CDR3 DNA follows: TGTGCCAGTGAGTTCTCTAGCGGGTCCGGGGAGCTGTTTTTT. Its translation is CASEFSSGSGELFF.

This rearrangement joins TRBV27 to TRBJ2-3; 11 bases map to TRBD2. Germline V gene data show CDR1 as MNHEY and CDR2 as SMNVEV (reference sequence). The V and J ends lost 5 bases and 8 bases, in that order; junction bases with no gene match: 9. The CDR3 is 15 amino acids. The CDR3 sequence: CASSPIAGGPLTQYF. The CDR3 DNA reads as TGTGCCAGCAGTCCCATAGCGGGAGGGCCTCTTACGCAGTATTTT.

The chain joins TRBV19 to TRBJ1-2; 8 nucleotides match TRBD1. From germline, CDR1 is LNHDA and CDR2 SQIVND (reference sequence). The CDR3 consists of 15 residues. V was pared by 5 bases and J by 6 bases, with 11 bases of the junction left unmatched. CDR3 residues: CASSPPGQGRNGYTF. The DNA for the CDR3 is TGTGCCAGTAGTCCCCCCGGACAGGGAAGAAATGGCTACACCTTC.

The gene calls are TRBV18 and TRBJ2-5, with no clear D. Trimming cost V 1 base and J 5 bases, with 11 bases left between them. CDR1 KGHSH and CDR2 LQKENI come from the germline V gene. The CDR3 has 14 amino acids. CDR3 protein: CASSPLGNGETQYF. CDR3 bases: TGTGCCAGCTCACCACTGGGTAACGGGGAGACCCAGTACTTC. Combining the CDR3 with reference TRBV18 and TRBJ2-5 gives the whole variable domain NAGVMQNPRHLVRRRGQEARLRCSPMKGHSHVYWYRQLPEEGLKFMVYLQKENIIDESGMPKERFSAEFPKEGPSILRIQQVVRGDSAAYFCASSPLGNGETQYFGPGTRLLVL.

The chain uses TRBV6-4 and TRBJ2-1; 8 positions match TRBD2. This CDR3 is 12 amino acids long. V lost 4 bases, J lost 12 bases, and 5 bases stayed unmatched. CDR1 MRHNA and CDR2 SNTAGT come from the germline V gene. The CDR3 sequence is CASSGPSGSQFF. CDR3 bases: TGTGCCAGCAGTGGCCCTAGCGGGTCGCAGTTCTTC.

The chain joins TRBV4-1 to TRBJ1-5; maybe TRBD1 (5 bases). Trimming removed 4 bases from V and 0 bases from J, with 13 bases in between. The CDR3 has 16 residues. In germline, CDR1 is MGHRA, CDR2 YSYEKL. The DNA of the CDR3 is TGCGCCAGCAGCCCCCAAGACAGCTATAGCAATCAGCCCCAGCATTTT. It is translated as CASSPQDSYSNQPQHF.

This clone was found once. The chain couples TRBV28 to TRBJ2-7, with 7 bases lining up with TRBD2. V gave up 6 bases and J gave up 1 base; unmatched junction bases: 18. The CDR3 spans 18 residues. Per the germline V gene, CDR1 is MDHEN and CDR2 is SYDVKM. Written as DNA, the CDR3 is TGTGCCAGCAGCTATGGGGAGGGCGCGGCGGGTAGGTCCTACGAGCAGTACTTC. Residues: CASSYGEGAAGRSYEQYF. The full variable domain, completed using reference TRBV28 and TRBJ2-7, is DVKVTQSSRYLVKRTGEKVFLECVQDMDHENMFWYRQDPGLGLRLIYFSYDVKMKEKGDIPEGYSVSREKKERFSLILESASTNQTSMYLCASSYGEGAAGRSYEQYFGPGTRLTVT.

DNA of the CDR3: TGTGCCAGCAGTTACACCAGCGGGAGGCCTGCCTACAATGAGCAGTTCTTC. It encodes CASSYTSGRPAYNEQFF. The chain carries TRBV6-2 or TRBV6-3 and TRBJ2-1; TRBD2 agrees at 9 bases. The CDR3 spans 17 residues. V trimming: 2 bases; J trimming: 2 bases; junction bases outside the gene matches: 7. The germline V gene encodes CDR1 MNHEY and CDR2 SVGEGT.

The V call is TRBV6-6, the J call TRBJ1-1, with D perhaps matching TRBD1 (6 bases). CDR3 length equals 16 residues. The germline V and J ends were trimmed by 6 bases and 3 bases, with 20 bases remaining between them. The germline gives CDR1 MNHNY, CDR2 SVGAGI (reference sequence). This CDR3 reads CASSFLNSGEDTEAFF. CDR3 DNA: TGTGCCAGCAGCTTCCTAAACTCAGGGGAAGACACTGAAGCTTTCTTT.

This rearrangement joins TRBV6-5 to TRBJ2-5; the D gene is possibly TRBD1 (6 bases). The CDR3 is 15 amino acids. Germline-derived CDR1 and CDR2 are MNHEY and SVGAGI. The V gene lost 5 bases and the J gene lost 3 bases, with 16 bases spanning the gap. The CDR3 loop reads CASSRNTGLEETQYF. In nucleotides, the CDR3 is TGTGCCAGCAGTAGGAACACAGGGTTGGAAGAGACCCAGTACTTC.